This T cell receptor beta chain was profiled in a study of human T cells and chemical hapten exposure. Using its own MiXCR run on the RACE reads, TCRdb lists one record per CDR3 protein. Among approximately 260,000 distinct CDR3 sequences listed, around 7.7% were seen once. Broader study findings: Large CDR3 similarity clusters arose significantly more often from expanded TCRs than from controls. No alteration of TCRs above 1 in 1000 frequency was seen with DPC sensitization.

Time point described: pre-sensitization, week 0. Treatment noted: therapeutic diphenylcyclopropenone sensitization with weekly scalp DPC. The table lists this clonotype with a few counts. What it recognizes is unknown. Trimming removed 6 bases from V and 7 bases from J, with 9 bases in between. CDR3 size: 10 residues. Per the germline V gene, CDR1 is SQVTM and CDR2 is ANQGSEA. The chain has TRBV29-1 and TRBJ1-2; no firm D call. The receptor's source is a man between 18 and 35 years old with alopecia areata. Some clones in this sample may be carry-over from other donors' samples. This material consisted of whole blood, taken in connection with sensitization to the hapten diphenylcyclopropenone (DPC). The CDR3 region is CSVNTAGYTF. CDR3 nucleotide sequence: TGCAGCGTCAATACAGCTGGCTACACCTTC.